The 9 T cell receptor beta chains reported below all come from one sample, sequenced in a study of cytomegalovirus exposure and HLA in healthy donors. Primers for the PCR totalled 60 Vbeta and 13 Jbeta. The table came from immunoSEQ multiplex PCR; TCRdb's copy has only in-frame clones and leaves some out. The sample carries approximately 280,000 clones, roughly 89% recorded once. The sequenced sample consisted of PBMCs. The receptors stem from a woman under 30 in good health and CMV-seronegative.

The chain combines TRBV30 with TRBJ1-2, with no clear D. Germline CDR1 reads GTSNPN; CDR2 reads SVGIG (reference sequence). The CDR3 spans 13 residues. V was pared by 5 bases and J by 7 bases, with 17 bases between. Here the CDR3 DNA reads TGTGCCTGGGGCGGGGAACGAGTCACTGGCTACACCTTC. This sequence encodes CAWGGERVTGYTF.

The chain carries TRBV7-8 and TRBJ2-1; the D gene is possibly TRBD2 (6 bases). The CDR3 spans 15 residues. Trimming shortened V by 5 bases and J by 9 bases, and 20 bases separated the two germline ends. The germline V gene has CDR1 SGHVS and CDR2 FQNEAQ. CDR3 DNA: TGTGCCAGCAGCCCTGTTCCTAGCGCGGAGGCTGAGCAGTTCTTC. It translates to CASSPVPSAEAEQFF.

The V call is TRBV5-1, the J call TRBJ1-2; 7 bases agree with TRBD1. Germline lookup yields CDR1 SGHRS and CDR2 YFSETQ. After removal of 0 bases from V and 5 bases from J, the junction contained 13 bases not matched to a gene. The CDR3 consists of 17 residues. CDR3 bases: TGCGCCAGCAGCTTGGCCTTACAAGACAGGGCGCGGTATGGCTACACCTTC. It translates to CASSLALQDRARYGYTF.

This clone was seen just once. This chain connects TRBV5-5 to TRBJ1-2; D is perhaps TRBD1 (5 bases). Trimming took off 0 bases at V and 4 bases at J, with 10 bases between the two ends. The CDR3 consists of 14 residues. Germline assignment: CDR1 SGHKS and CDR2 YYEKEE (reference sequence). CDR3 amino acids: CASSLVTALYGYTF. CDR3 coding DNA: TGTGCCAGCAGCTTGGTGACAGCCCTCTATGGCTACACCTTC.

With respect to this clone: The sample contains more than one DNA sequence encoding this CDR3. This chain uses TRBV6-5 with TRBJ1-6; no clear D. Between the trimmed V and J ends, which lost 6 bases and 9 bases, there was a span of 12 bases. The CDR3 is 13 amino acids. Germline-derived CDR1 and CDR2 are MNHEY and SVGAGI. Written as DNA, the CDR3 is TGTGCCAGCAGAAGGGAGCGAGGTTCACCCCTCCACTTT. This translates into CASRRERGSPLHF.

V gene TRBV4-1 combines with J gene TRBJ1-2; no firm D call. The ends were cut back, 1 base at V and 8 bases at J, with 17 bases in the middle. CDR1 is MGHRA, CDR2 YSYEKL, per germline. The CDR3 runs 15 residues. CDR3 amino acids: CASSQVRFGEEGYTF. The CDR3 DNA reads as TGCGCCAGCAGCCAAGTGCGATTCGGGGAGGAGGGCTACACCTTC.

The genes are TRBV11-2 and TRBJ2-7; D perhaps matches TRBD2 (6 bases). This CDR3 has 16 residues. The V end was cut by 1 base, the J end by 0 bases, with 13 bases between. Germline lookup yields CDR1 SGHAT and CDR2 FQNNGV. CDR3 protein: CASSLVVIGGSYEQYF. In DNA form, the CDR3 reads TGTGCCAGCAGCTTAGTGGTTATCGGGGGCTCCTACGAGCAGTACTTC.

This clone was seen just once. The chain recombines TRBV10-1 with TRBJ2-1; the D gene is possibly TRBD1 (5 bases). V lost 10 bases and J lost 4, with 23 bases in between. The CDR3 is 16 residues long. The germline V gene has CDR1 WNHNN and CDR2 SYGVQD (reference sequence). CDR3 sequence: CATQESLTGSYNEQFF. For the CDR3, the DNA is TGCGCCACCCAGGAATCCCTTACAGGCTCTTACAATGAGCAGTTCTTC.

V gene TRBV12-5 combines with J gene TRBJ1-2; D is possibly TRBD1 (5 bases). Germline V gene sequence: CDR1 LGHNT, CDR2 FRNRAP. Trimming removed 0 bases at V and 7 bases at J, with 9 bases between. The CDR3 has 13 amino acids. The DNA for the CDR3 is TGTGCTAGTGGTTTGGTACCCGGGGGTGGCTACACCTTC. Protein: CASGLVPGGGYTF. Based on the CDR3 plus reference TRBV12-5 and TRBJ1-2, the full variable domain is DARVTQTPRHKVTEMGQEVTMRCQPILGHNTVFWYRQTMMQGLELLAYFRNRAPLDDSGMPKDRFSAEMPDATLATLKIQPSEPRDSAVYFCASGLVPGGGYTFGSGTRLTVV.